This T cell receptor (beta chain) is drawn from a study of chemoradiotherapy in HPV16-positive cancers. On the study more broadly: Two HPV16-positive patients' cells yielded candidate HPV-specific clones and common motifs.

Deletions cut 6 bases from V and 1 base from J, with 15 bases between. The V gene's germline CDR1 is KGHSH and CDR2 LQKENI. There are 15 residues in the CDR3. This clone was picked up one time. Repeated repertoire sampling spanned the course of chemoradiotherapy. The assay was immunoSEQ multiplex PCR, and TCRdb's table has in-frame clones only and misses some. This sample has some 850 clones, with almost 85% found just once. This receptor was obtained from a human donor with HPV-associated anogenital cancer. The sample here was tumor tissue, taken from a patient who underwent chemoradiotherapy. This chain uses TRBV18 with TRBJ1-1; D unresolved. The CDR3 is CASSPQSRGNTEAFF. Written as DNA, the CDR3 is TGTGCCAGCTCGCCTCAAAGCCGGGGGAACACTGAAGCTTTCTTT.